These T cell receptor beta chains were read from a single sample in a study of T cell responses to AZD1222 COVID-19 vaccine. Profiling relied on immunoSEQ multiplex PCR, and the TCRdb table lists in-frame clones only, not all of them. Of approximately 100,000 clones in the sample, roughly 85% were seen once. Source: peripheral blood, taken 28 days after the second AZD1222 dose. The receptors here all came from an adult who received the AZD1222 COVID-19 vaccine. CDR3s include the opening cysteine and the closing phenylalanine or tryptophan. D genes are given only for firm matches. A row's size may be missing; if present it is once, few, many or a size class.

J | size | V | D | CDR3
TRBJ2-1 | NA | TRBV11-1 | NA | CASSRTVSSYNEQFF
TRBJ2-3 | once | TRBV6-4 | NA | CASSDQPHRTDTQYF
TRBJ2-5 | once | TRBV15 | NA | CATTYEGGAGETQYF
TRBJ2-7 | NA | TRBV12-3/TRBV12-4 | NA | CASSPGKEQYF
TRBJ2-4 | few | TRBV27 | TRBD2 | CASTPAGGGNIQYF
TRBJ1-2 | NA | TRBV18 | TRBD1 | CASSQKETGGHGYTF
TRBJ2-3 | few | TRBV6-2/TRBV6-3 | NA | CASSYAASRGTQYF
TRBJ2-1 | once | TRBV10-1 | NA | CASSEFRGENNEQFF
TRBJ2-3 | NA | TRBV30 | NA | CAWSTRKGTGTQYF
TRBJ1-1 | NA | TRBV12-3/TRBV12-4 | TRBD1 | CASSYRQGLEAFF
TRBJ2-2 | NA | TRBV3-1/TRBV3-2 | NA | CASSEATRNTGELFF
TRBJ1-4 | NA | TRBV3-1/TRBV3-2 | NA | CASSQSDRNEKLFF
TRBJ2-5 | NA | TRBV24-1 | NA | CATSAENGPQETQYF
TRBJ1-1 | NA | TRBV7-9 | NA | CASSMVAEAFF
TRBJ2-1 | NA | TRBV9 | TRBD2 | CASSVASGSFNEQFF
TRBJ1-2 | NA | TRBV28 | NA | CASSLMGPVYGYTF
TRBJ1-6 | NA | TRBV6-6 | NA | CASSYSGSSSPLHF
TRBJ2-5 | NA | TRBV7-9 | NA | CASSFPGQQETQYF
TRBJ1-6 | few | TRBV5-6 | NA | CASSAGPVHNSPLHF
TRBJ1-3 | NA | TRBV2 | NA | CASSLPSRGNTIYF